This T cell receptor (beta chain) derives from a study of T-cell memory formation after mild COVID-19. TCRdb reprocessed the 5' RACE reads with MiXCR, giving one entry per CDR3 protein. The profile shows some 330,000 distinct CDR3 sequences, 20% to 25% of them singletons. This CDR3 comprises 13 residues. Between the trimmed V and J ends, which lost 4 bases and 5 bases, there was a span of 11 bases. This clonotype has a count of ten or more. Sequencing input: PBMCs or a T cell subset sorted from them (not recorded which). This chain joins TRBV12-3 or TRBV12-4 and TRBJ2-5; D gene uncertain. This receptor was taken from an adult woman who had mild COVID-19 (a few samples of this study predate the infection). Cell type and time point are not known. CDR3 nucleotide sequence: TGTGCCAGCAGTTCACCGACATCGGAGACCCAGTACTTC. Amino acid sequence: CASSSPTSETQYF.